This record covers a single TCR beta chain. Germline values: CDR1 MNHEY, CDR2 SVGAGI. Trimming took off 6 bases at V and 0 bases at J, with 11 bases between the two ends. This CDR3 contains 15 residues. The repertoire was sequenced with immunoSEQ multiplex PCR; TCRdb's copy has only in-frame clones and lacks some. Of around 15,000 clones in the sample, about 80% were seen once. This entry comes from a study of tumour-infiltrating T cells in Burkitt lymphoma. Sequenced: tumor tissue. The gene calls are TRBV6-5 and TRBJ2-2; D might be TRBD2 (6 bases). The source is a human donor with diffuse large B-cell lymphoma. The CDR3 DNA reads TGTGCCAGCAGCTTAGCGGATTCGAACACCGGGGAGCTGTTTTTT. Translated: CASSLADSNTGELFF.